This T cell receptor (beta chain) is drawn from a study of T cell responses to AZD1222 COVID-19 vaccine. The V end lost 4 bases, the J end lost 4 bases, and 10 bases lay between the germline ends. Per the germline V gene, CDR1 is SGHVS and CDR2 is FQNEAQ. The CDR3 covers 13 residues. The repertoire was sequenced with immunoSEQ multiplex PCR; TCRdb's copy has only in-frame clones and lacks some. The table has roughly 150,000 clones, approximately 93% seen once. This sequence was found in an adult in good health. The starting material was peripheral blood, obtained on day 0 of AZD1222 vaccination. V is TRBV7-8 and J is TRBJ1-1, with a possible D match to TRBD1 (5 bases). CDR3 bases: TGTGCCAGCAGCTCACAGGAGGCCACTGAAGCTTTCTTT. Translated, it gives CASSSQEATEAFF.